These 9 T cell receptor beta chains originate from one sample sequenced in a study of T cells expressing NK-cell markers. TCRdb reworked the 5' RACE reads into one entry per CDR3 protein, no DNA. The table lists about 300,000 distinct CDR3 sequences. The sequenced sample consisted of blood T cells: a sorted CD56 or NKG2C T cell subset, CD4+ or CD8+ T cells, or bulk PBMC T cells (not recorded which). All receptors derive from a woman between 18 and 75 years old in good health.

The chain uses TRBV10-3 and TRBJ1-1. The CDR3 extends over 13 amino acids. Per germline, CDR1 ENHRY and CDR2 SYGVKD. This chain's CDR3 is CAISGHQNTEAFF.

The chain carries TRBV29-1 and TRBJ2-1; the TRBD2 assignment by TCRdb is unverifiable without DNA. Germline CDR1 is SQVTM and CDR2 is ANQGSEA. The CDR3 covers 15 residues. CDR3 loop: CSVEDSGGPEGGQFF.

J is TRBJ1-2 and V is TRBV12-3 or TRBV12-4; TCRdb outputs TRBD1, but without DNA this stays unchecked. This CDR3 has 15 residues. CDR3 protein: CASRHGGSGAEGYTF.

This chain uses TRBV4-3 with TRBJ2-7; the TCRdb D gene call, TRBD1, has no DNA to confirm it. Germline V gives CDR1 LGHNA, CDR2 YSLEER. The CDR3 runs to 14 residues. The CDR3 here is CASSQGTGNDEQYF.

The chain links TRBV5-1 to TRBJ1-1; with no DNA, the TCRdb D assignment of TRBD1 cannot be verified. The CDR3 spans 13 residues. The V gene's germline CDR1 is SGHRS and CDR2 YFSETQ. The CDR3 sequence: CASSLEWGAEAFF.

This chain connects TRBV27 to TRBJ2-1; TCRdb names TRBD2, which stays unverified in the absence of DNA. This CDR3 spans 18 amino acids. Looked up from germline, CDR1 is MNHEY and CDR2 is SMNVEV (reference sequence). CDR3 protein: CASSFGLPVLGHYNEQFF.

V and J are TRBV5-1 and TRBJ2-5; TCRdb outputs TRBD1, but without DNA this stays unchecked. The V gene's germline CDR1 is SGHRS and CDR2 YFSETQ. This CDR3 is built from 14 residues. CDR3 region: CASSLESGTGTQYF.

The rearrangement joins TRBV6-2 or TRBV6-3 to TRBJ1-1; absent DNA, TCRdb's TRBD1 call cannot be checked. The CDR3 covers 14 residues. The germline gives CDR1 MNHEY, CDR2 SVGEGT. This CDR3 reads CASSYSGARTEAFF.

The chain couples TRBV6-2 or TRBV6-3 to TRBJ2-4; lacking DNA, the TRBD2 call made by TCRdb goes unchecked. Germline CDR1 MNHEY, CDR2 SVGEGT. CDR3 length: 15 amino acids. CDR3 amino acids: CASSFRGLGQNIQYF.